The 6 T cell receptor beta chains below come from one sample, sequenced in a study of shared clonotypes between healthy human individuals. Libraries were prepared by immunoSEQ multiplex PCR; TCRdb keeps only in-frame clonotypes and omits some of them. The data show about 2 million clones, with roughly 96% seen just once and approximately 0.13% held by the top ten. Sequencing was carried out using naive CD4+ T cells sorted from blood. Subset noted: CD45RA+ positively selected. The receptor source for this set is a man aged 18 to 29 in good health.

The genes are TRBV30 and TRBJ2-3; the match to TRBD2 covers 14 bases. The V and J ends lost 4 bases and 3 bases, in that order; junction bases with no gene match: 3. Germline V lookup: CDR1 GTSNPN, CDR2 SVGIG (reference sequence). CDR3 length equals 15 residues. The CDR3 sequence is CAWTGTSGRTDTQYF. CDR3 bases: TGTGCCTGGACTGGGACTAGCGGGAGAACAGATACGCAGTATTTT.

The chain has TRBV10-3 and TRBJ2-3; tentatively, D is TRBD1 (6 bases). The germline gives CDR1 ENHRY, CDR2 SYGVKD. The CDR3 runs 13 residues. The V gene lost 11 bases and the J gene lost 0 bases, with 12 bases spanning the gap. Here the CDR3 reads CASMRGSTDTQYF. For the CDR3, the DNA is TGTGCCTCCATGAGGGGGAGCACAGATACGCAGTATTTT.

In its sample, this clone was seen once. V gene TRBV11-2 combines with J gene TRBJ1-1; D is ambiguous. The V end lost 5 bases, the J end lost 8 bases, and 12 bases lay between the germline ends. Germline CDR1 SGHAT, CDR2 FQNNGV. This CDR3 is built from 12 residues. The CDR3, as DNA: TGTGCCAGCAGCCTTCCGGGCACCGAAGCTTTCTTT. Amino acid sequence: CASSLPGTEAFF.

The chain combines TRBV7-9 with TRBJ2-3; TRBD2 is a possible D gene (6 bases). Germline loops: CDR1 SEHNR, CDR2 FQNEAQ (reference sequence). V lost 5 bases and J lost 4, with 13 bases in between. The CDR3 loop spans 14 amino acids. The CDR3 nucleotides read TGTGCCAGCAGCCTAGGGACTCCCCCAGATACGCAGTATTTT. It is translated as CASSLGTPPDTQYF.

J is TRBJ1-2 and V is TRBV18, with a possible D match to TRBD1 (6 bases). V lost 4 bases and J 6 bases, leaving 12 bases between the germline ends. CDR1 KGHSH and CDR2 LQKENI come from the germline V gene. This CDR3 has 13 residues. CDR3 in amino acids: CASSRQARDGYTF. The CDR3 bases are TGTGCCAGCTCACGACAGGCACGAGATGGCTACACCTTC.

In its sample, this clone was seen once. The chain recombines TRBV2 with TRBJ1-2; D is possibly TRBD1 (6 bases). There are 15 residues in the CDR3. Trimming shortened V by 3 bases and J by 1 base, and 12 bases separated the two germline ends. The germline V gene has CDR1 SNHLY and CDR2 FYNNEI. This CDR3 reads CASSDTQGFNYGYTF. Written as DNA, the CDR3 is TGTGCCAGCAGTGACACACAGGGATTTAACTATGGCTACACCTTC.